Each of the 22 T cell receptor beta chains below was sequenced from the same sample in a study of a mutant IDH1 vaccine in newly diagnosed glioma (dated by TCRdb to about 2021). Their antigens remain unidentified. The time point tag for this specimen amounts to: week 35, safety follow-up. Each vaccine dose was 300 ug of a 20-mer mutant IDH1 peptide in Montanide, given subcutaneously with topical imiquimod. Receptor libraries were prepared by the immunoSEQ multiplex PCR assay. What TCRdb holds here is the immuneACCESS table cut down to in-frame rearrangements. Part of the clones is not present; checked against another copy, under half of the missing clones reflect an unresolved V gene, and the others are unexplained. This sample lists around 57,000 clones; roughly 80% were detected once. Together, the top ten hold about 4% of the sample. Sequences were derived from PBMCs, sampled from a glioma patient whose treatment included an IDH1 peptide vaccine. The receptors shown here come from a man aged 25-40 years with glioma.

The CDR3 DNA is TGTGCCAGCAGCTTAGCGGGCAGAGCGACAGATACGCAGTATTTT. Protein: CASSLAGRATDTQYF. V is TRBV7-8 and J is TRBJ2-3, with D hard to call. The V gene's germline CDR1 is SGHVS and CDR2 FQNEAQ. V was cut by 0 bases and J by 3 bases, with 10 bases left in between. This CDR3 comprises 15 residues. Based on the CDR3 plus reference TRBV7-8 and TRBJ2-3, the full variable domain is GAGVSQSPRYKVAKRGQDVALRCDPISGHVSLFWYQQALGQGPEFLTYFQNEAQLDKSGLPSDRFFAERPEGSVSTLKIQRTQQEDSAVYLCASSLAGRATDTQYFGPGTRLTVL.

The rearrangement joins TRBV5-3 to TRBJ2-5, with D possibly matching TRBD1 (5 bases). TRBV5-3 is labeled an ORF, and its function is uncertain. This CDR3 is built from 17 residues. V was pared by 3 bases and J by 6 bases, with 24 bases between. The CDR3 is CARSSPNNSPGIKTQYF. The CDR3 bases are TGTGCCAGAAGCTCCCCTAACAACTCACCAGGGATAAAGACCCAGTACTTC.

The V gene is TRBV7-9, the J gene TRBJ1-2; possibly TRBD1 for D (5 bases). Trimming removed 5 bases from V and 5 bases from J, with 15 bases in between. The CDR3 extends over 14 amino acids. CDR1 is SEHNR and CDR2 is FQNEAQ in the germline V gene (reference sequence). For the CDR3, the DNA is TGTGCCAGCAGCCCCGGACAAGGAGTTTATGGCTACACCTTC. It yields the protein CASSPGQGVYGYTF.

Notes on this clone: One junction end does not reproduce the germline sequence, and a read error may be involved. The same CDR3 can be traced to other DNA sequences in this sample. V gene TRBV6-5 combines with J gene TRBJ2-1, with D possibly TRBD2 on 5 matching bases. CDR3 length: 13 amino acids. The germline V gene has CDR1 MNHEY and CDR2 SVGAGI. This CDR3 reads CASSYQRYNEQFF. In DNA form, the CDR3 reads TGTGCCAGCAGCTACCAGCGGTACAACGAGCAGTTCTTC.

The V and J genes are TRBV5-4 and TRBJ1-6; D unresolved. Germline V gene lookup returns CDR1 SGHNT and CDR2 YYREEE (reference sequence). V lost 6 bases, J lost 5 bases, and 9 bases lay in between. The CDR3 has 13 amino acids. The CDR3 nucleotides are TGTGCCAGCACCCCTGCCAATAATTCACCCCTCCACTTT. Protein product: CASTPANNSPLHF.

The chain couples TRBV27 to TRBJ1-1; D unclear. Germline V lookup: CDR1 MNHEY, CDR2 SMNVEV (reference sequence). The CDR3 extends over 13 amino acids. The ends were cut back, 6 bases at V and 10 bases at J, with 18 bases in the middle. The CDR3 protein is CASSLIPYRRAFF. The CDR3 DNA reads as TGTGCCAGCAGCCTCATCCCGTATCGGAGAGCTTTCTTT.

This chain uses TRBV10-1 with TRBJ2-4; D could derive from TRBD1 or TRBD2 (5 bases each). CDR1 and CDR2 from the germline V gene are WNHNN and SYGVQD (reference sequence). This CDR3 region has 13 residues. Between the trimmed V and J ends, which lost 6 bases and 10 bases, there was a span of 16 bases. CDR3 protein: CASSPGTRGIQYF. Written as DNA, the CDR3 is TGCGCCAGCAGCCCCGGGACCAGAGGAATTCAGTACTTC.

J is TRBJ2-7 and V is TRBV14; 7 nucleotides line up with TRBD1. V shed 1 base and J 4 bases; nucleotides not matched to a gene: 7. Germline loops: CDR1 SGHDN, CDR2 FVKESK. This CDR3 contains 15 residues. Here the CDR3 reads CASSQGRQGGYEQYF. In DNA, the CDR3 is TGTGCCAGCAGCCAAGGCAGACAGGGTGGATACGAGCAGTACTTC. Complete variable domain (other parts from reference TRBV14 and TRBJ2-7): EAGVTQFPSHSVIEKGQTVTLRCDPISGHDNLYWYRRVMGKEIKFLLHFVKESKQDESGMPNNRFLAERTGGTYSTLKVQPAELEDSGVYFCASSQGRQGGYEQYFGPGTRLTVT.

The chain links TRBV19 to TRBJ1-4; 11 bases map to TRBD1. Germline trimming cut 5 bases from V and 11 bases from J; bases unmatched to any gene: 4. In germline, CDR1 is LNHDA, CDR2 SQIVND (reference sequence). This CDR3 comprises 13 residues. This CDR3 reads CASSGTGGWKLFF. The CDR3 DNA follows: TGTGCCAGTAGTGGGACAGGGGGATGGAAACTGTTTTTT.

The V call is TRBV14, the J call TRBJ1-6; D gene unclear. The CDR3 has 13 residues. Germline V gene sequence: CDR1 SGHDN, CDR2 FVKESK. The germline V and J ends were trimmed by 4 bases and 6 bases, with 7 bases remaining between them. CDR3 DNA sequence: TGTGCCAGCAGCCCGGCGGTTAATTCACCCCTCCACTTT. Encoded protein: CASSPAVNSPLHF. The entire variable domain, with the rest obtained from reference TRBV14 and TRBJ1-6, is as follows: EAGVTQFPSHSVIEKGQTVTLRCDPISGHDNLYWYRRVMGKEIKFLLHFVKESKQDESGMPNNRFLAERTGGTYSTLKVQPAELEDSGVYFCASSPAVNSPLHFGNGTRLTVT.

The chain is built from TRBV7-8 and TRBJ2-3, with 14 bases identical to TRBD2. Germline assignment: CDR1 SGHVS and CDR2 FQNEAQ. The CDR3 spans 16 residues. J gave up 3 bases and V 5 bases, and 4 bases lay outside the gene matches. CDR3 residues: CASSGRLAGGTDTQYF. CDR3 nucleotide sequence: TGTGCCAGCAGCGGCCGACTAGCGGGGGGGACAGATACGCAGTATTTT.

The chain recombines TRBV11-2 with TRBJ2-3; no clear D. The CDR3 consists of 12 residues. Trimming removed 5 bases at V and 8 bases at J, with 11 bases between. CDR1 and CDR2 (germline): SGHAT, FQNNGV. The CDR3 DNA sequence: TGTGCCAGCAGCGACGGACGCCCTACGCAGTATTTT. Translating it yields CASSDGRPTQYF.

CDR3 nucleotides: TGTGCCAGCAGCGTAGGGGGGATCTCCTACGAGCAGTACTTC. Protein sequence: CASSVGGISYEQYF. The chain is built from TRBV9 and TRBJ2-7, with D possibly called TRBD1 or TRBD2 (5 bases each). Germline CDR1 reads SGDLS; CDR2 reads YYNGEE. V was cut by 0 bases and J by 0 bases, with 7 bases left in between. The CDR3 totals 14 residues.

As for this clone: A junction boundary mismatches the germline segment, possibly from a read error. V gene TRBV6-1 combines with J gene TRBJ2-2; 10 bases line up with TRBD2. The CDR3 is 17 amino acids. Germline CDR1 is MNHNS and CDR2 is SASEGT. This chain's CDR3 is CASSKASGGGRTGELFF. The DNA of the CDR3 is TGTGCCAGCAGTAAAGCTAGCGGGGGAGGTAGGACCGGGGAGCTGTTTTTT.

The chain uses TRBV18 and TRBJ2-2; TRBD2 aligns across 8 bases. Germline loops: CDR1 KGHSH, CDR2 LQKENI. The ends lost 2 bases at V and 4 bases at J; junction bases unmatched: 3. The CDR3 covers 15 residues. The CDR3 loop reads CASSPGLAGTGELFF. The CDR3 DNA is TGTGCCAGCTCACCAGGACTAGCAGGCACCGGGGAGCTGTTTTTT.

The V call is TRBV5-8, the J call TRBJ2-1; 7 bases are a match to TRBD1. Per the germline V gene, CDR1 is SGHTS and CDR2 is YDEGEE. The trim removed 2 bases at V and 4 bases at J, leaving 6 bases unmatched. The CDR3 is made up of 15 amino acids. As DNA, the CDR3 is TGTGCCAGCAGCTTCGGACAGGTAGGGTACAATGAGCAGTTCTTC. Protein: CASSFGQVGYNEQFF.

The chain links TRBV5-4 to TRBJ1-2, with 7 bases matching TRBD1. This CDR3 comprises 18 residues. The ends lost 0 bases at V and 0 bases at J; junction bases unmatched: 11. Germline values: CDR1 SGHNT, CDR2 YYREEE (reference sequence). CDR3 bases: TGTGCCAGCAGCTTGGGGCCTGGACAGGTCTCATCTAACTATGGCTACACCTTC. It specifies CASSLGPGQVSSNYGYTF.

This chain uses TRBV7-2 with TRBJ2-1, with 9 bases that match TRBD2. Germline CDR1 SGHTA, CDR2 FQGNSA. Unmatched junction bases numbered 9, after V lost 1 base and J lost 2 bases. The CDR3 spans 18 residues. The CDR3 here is CASSLEAGGPFTYNEQFF. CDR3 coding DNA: TGTGCCAGCAGCTTAGAAGCGGGGGGTCCCTTTACCTACAATGAGCAGTTCTTC.

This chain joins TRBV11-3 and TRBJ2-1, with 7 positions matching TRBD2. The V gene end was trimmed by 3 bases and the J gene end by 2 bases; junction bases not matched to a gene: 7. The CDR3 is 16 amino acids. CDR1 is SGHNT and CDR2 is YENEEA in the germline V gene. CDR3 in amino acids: CASSFERRGTYNEQFF. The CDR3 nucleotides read TGTGCCAGCAGCTTTGAGCGGCGGGGGACCTACAATGAGCAGTTCTTC.

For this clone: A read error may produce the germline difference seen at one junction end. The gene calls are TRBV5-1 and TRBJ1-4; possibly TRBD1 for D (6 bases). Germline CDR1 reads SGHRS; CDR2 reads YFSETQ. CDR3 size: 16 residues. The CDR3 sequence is CASSSTGQTPNEKLFF. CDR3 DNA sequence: TGTGCCAGCAGCTCAACCGGACAGACACCTAATGAAAAACTGTTTTTT.

CDR3 sequence: CASSLGQGTGTEAFF. CDR3 bases: TGTGCCAGCAGCCTAGGACAGGGGACGGGGACTGAAGCTTTCTTT. The gene calls are TRBV7-9 and TRBJ1-1, with 9 bases lining up with TRBD1. Germline V gives CDR1 SEHNR, CDR2 FQNEAQ (reference sequence). The CDR3 spans 15 residues. The V gene end was trimmed by 5 bases and the J gene end by 5 bases; junction bases not matched to a gene: 9.

CDR3 nucleotide sequence: TGCGCCAGCAGCCCGGCGGGCTACGAGCAGTACTTC. Translated, it gives CASSPAGYEQYF. The chain carries TRBV5-1 and TRBJ2-7; TRBD2 might be the D (5 bases). The germline gives CDR1 SGHRS, CDR2 YFSETQ. This CDR3 spans 12 amino acids. V was pared by 4 bases and J by 3 bases, with 8 bases between.